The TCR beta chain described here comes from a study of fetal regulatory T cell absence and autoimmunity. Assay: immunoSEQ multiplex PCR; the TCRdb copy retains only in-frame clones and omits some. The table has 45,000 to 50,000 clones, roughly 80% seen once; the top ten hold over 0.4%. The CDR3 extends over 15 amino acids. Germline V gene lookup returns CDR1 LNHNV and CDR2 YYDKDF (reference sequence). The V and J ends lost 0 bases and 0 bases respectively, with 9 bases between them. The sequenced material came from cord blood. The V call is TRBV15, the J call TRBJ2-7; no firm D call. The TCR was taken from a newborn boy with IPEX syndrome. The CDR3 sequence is CATSRDRPSSYEQYF. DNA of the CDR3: TGTGCCACCAGCAGAGATAGGCCTAGCTCCTACGAGCAGTACTTC.